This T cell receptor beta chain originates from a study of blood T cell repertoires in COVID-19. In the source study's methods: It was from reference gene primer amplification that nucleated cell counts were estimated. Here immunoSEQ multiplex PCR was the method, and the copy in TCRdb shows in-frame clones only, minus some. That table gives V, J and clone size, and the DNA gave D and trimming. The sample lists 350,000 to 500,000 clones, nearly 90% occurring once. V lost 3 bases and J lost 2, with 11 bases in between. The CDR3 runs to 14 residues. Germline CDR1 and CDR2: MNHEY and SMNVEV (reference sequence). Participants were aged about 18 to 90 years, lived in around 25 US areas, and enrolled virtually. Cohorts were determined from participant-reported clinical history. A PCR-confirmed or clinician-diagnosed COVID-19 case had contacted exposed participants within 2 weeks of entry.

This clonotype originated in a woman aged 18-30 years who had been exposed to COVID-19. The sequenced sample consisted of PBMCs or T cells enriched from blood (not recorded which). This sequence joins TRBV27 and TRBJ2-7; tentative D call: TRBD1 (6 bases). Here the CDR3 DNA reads TGTGCCAGCAGTTTCACCAGGGGCCCCTACGAGCAGTACTTC. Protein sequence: CASSFTRGPYEQYF.